What follows is one TCR beta chain and its context. Its specificity is not known. The CDR3 consists of 13 residues. Trimming shortened V by 4 bases and J by 7 bases, and 11 bases separated the two germline ends. Germline CDR1 is LNHDA and CDR2 is SQIVND (reference sequence). This sample stems from a study of OX40 agonist ivuxolimab in advanced cancers. Study observations and caveats: At doses 0.1 to 3.0 mg/kg, CD4+ and CD8+ clones expanded. Expanded clones tended on average to be more numerous among CD8+ T cells than CD4+. Antigen specificity of clonally expanded peripheral T cells was not established.

The assay was immunoSEQ multiplex PCR, and TCRdb's table has in-frame clones only and misses some. This sample carries 70,000 or so clones, 87% of them seen once, and the ten largest clones take around 2.9%. Specimen: CD4+ or CD8+ T cells sorted from blood, collected in a trial of the OX40 agonist ivuxolimab. The V and J genes are TRBV19 and TRBJ2-1; the D is unclear. The source of this sequence is an adult with an advanced solid tumor such as melanoma, head and neck, liver or kidney cancer. CDR3 region: CASSSLIGNEQFF. For the CDR3, the DNA is TGTGCCAGTAGTAGCCTTATTGGGAATGAGCAGTTCTTC.